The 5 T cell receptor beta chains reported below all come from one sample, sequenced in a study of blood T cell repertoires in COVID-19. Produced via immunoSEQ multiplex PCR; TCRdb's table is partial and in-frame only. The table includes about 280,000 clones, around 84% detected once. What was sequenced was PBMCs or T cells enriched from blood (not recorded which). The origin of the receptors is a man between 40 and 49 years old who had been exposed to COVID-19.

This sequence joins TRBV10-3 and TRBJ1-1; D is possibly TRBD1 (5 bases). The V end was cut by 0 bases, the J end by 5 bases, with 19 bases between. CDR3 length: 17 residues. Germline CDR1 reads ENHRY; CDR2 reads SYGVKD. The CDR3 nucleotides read TGTGCCATCAGTGAGTCCGTAGTGGGGGGGAGGAAGACTGAAGCTTTCTTT. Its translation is CAISESVVGGRKTEAFF.

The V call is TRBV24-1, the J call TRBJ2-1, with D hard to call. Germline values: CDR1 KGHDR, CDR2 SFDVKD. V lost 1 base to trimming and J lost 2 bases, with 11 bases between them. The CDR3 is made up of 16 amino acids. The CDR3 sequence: CATSDFPEVPYNEQFF. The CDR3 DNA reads TGTGCCACCAGTGATTTTCCCGAGGTCCCCTACAATGAGCAGTTCTTC.

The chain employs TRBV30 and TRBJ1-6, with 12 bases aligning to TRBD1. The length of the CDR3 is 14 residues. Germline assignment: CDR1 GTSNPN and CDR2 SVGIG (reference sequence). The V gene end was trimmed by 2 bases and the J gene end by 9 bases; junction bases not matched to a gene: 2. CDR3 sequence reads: CAWSPGQGASPLHF. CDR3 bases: TGTGCCTGGAGTCCGGGACAGGGGGCTTCACCCCTCCACTTT. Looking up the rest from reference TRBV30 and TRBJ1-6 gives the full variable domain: SQTIHQWPATLVQPVGSPLSLECTVEGTSNPNLYWYRQAAGRGLQLLFYSVGIGQISSEVPQNLSASRPQDRQFILSSKKLLLSDSGFYLCAWSPGQGASPLHFGNGTRLTVT.

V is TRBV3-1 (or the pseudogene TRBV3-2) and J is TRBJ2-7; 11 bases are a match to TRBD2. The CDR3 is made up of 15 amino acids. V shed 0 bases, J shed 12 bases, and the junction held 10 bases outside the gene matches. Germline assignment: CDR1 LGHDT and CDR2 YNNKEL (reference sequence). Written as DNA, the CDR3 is TGTGCCAGCAGCCAAGATCTGTTGACTAGCGGGATCCCGTACTTC. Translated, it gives CASSQDLLTSGIPYF.

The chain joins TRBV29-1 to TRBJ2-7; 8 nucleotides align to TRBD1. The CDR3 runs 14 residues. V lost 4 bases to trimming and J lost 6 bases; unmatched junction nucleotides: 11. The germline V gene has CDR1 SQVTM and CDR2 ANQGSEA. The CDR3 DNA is TGCAGCGTTGCCGCAGGGGGCCGCATAGGCGAGCAGTACTTC. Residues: CSVAAGGRIGEQYF.